Sequencing of this TCR beta chain was carried out in a study of prognosis after radiotherapy for stage I lung cancer. Across the study: About 15 patients had newly diagnosed primary stage I lung tumors, and five had oligometastatic NSCLC after surgical resection of the primary tumor. Findings and limits, study-wide: Reportedly, TRBV and TRBJ gene usage varied with metastasis presence. Tumor-specific status of the expanded TCR clones was not determined in the analysis.

This clonotype was seen at least ten times. Its specificity is unknown. Germline V gene lookup returns CDR1 SGHTA and CDR2 FQGNSA. The CDR3 loop spans 14 amino acids. Trimming stripped 1 base from V and 2 bases from J, with 8 bases between. Genomic DNA yielded TCR beta CDR3, amplified by two-round multiplex PCR. Used in first-round PCR were primers specific to each TRBV and TRBJ gene. TCRdb re-called the multiplex PCR reads through MiXCR, storing one row per CDR3 protein. The sample consists of 25,000 to 30,000 distinct CDR3 sequences, less than 35% of them appearing once. V gene TRBV7-2 combines with J gene TRBJ2-5; D gene ambiguous. This TCR derives from a donor aged 50 or older with non-small cell lung cancer. Sequenced material: PBMCs, taken before or after stereotactic body radiation therapy (not recorded which). CDR3 coding DNA: TGTGCCAGCAGCTTAGACACCTTTCAAGAGACCCAGTACTTC. Protein product: CASSLDTFQETQYF.